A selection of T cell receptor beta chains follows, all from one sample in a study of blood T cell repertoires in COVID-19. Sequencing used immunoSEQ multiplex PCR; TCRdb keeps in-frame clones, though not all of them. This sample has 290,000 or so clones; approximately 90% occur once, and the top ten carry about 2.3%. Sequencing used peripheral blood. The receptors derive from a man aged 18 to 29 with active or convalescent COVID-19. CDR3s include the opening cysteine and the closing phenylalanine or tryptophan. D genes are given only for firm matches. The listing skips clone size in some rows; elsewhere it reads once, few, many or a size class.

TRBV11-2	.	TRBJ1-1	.	CASSLVSGLGTEAFF	TGTGCCAGCAGCTTAGTGAGCGGGTTGGGCACTGAAGCTTTCTTT
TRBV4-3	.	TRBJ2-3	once	CASSQDRVLARNTDTQYF	TGCGCCAGCAGCCAAGATCGAGTGTTAGCGCGAAACACAGATACGCAGTATTTT
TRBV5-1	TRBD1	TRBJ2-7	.	CASSLASGTGTYEQYF	TGCGCCAGCAGCTTGGCCTCGGGGACAGGAACCTACGAGCAGTACTTC
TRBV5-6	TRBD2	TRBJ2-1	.	CASSLPGLAGVEEQFF	TGTGCCAGCAGCTTGCCGGGACTAGCGGGAGTCGAGGAGCAGTTCTTC
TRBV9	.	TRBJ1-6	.	CASSPRGGHSPLHF	TGTGCCAGCAGCCCCCGGGGGGGTCATTCACCCCTCCACTTT
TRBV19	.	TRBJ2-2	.	CASSIRAPTGELFF	TGTGCCAGTAGTATCAGGGCGCCCACCGGGGAGCTGTTTTTT
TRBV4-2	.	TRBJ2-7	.	CASSQDPRRPYEQYF	TGTGCCAGCAGCCAAGATCCGCGGAGACCCTACGAGCAGTACTTC
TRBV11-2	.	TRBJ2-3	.	CASSLGPTTDTQYF	TGTGCCAGCAGCTTGGGCCCCACCACAGATACGCAGTATTTT
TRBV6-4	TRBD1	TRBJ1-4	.	CASSDIPGQGATNEKLFF	TGTGCCAGCAGTGACATCCCGGGACAGGGGGCAACTAATGAAAAACTGTTTTTT
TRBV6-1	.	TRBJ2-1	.	CASSEAQKREQFF	TGTGCCAGCAGTGAAGCTCAGAAGCGGGAGCAGTTCTTC
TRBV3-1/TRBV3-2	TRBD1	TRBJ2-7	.	CASSQEGTGLYEQYF	TGTGCCAGCAGCCAAGAAGGGACAGGGCTATACGAGCAGTACTTC
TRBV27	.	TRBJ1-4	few	CATSGVGGKLFF	TGTGCCACCTCAGGGGTTGGTGGAAAACTGTTTTTT
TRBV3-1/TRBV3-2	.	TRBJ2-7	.	CASSQGGATPGEQYF	TGTGCCAGCAGCCAAGGCGGGGCCACCCCGGGGGAGCAGTACTTC
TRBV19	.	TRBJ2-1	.	CASSRGGTYNEQFF	TGTGCCAGTAGCCGCGGGGGCACCTACAATGAGCAGTTCTTC
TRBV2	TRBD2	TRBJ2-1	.	CATPLTSGGVNEQFF	TGTGCCACCCCACTTACTAGCGGGGGTGTGAATGAGCAGTTCTTC
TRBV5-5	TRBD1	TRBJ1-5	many	CASSPGTGANNQPQHF	TGTGCCAGCAGCCCGGGGACAGGGGCTAACAATCAGCCCCAGCATTTT
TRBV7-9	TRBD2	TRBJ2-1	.	CASSVTSAEQFF	TGTGCCAGCAGCGTAACTAGCGCTGAGCAGTTCTTC
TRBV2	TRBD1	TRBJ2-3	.	CASRGDSRYMDTQYF	TGTGCCAGCAGGGGGGACAGTAGATACATGGATACGCAGTATTTT
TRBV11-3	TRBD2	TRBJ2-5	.	CASSLGGLAEETQYF	TGTGCCAGCAGCTTAGGGGGACTAGCGGAAGAGACCCAGTACTTC
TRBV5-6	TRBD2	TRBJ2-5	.	CASSSIAGGLETQYF	TGTGCCAGCAGCTCCATAGCGGGGGGGCTCGAGACCCAGTACTTC
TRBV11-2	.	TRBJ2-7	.	CASSSRTDYEQYF	TGTGCCAGCAGCTCTCGGACAGACTACGAGCAGTACTTC
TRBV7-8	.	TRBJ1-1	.	CASSPGQNTEAFF	TGTGCCAGCAGCCCAGGACAGAACACTGAAGCTTTCTTT
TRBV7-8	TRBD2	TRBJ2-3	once	CASSLVAGLANTDTQYF	TGTGCCAGCAGCTTAGTAGCGGGACTAGCGAACACAGATACGCAGTATTTT
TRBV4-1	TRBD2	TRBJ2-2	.	CASSLGLAGVFRTGELFF	TGCGCCAGCAGCCTTGGACTAGCGGGAGTCTTTAGAACCGGGGAGCTGTTTTTT
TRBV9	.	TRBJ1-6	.	CASGSSPLHF	TGTGCCAGCGGCAGTTCACCCCTCCACTTT
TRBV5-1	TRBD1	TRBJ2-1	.	CASSSPQGRGLYNEQFF	TGCGCCAGCAGCTCACCACAGGGCAGGGGGCTTTACAATGAGCAGTTCTTC
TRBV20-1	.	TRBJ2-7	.	CSALGTYEQYF	TGCAGTGCGTTGGGGACTTACGAGCAGTACTTC
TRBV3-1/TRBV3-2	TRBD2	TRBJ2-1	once	CASSPVRASGRAMRSYNEQFF	TGTGCCAGCAGCCCAGTCAGAGCTAGCGGGAGGGCTATGCGGTCCTACAATGAGCAGTTCTTC
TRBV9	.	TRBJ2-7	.	CASSVAQGSYEQYF	TGTGCCAGCAGCGTAGCTCAGGGTTCCTACGAGCAGTACTTC
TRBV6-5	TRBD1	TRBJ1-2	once	CASSYGTGEDGYTF	TGTGCCAGCAGTTACGGGACAGGGGAGGACGGCTACACCTTC
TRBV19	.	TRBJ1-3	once	CASSRGHGNTIYF	TGTGCCAGTAGCCGGGGTCACGGAAACACCATATATTTT
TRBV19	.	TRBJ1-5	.	CASSIGPTGNNQPQHF	TGTGCCAGTAGTATAGGGCCGACAGGAAACAATCAGCCCCAGCATTTT
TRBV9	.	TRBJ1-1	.	CASSVGGPGTEAFF	TGTGCCAGCAGCGTGGGGGGGCCGGGCACTGAAGCTTTCTTT
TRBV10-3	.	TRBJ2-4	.	CAISERGTADIQYF	TGTGCCATCAGTGAGCGGGGGACAGCGGACATTCAGTACTTC
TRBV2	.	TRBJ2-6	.	CASRSTAYSGANVLTF	TGTGCCAGCAGGTCTACAGCTTACTCTGGGGCCAACGTCCTGACTTTC
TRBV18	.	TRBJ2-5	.	CASSPRASNSYEETQYF	TGTGCCAGCTCACCCCGCGCATCGAACTCTTACGAAGAGACCCAGTACTTC
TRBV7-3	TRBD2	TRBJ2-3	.	CASSSTGTSVSDTQYF	TGTGCCAGCAGCTCAACCGGGACTAGCGTGTCAGATACGCAGTATTTT
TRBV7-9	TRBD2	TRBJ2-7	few	CASSLGGLDEQYF	TGTGCCAGCAGCTTAGGAGGACTAGACGAGCAGTACTTC
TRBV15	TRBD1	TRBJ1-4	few	CATSRTGGGEKLFF	TGTGCCACCAGCAGAACAGGGGGAGGGGAAAAACTGTTTTTT
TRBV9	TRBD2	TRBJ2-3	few	CASSGGRVSTDTQYF	TGTGCCAGCAGCGGGGGGAGGGTTAGCACAGATACGCAGTATTTT
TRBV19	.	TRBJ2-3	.	CASSIARPSDTQYF	TGTGCCAGTAGTATAGCCCGTCCCTCGGATACGCAGTATTTT
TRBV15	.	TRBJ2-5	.	CATSSLKPPLSGETQYF	TGTGCCACCAGCAGTCTCAAACCCCCTCTATCGGGAGAGACCCAGTACTTC